Described below is a single T cell receptor beta chain sequence and its context. This clonotype was observed a handful of times. The clone's antigen remains unknown. No base quality values were provided; no much bigger clone lies one nucleotide off. The data belong to a study of identical twins (dated by TCRdb to about 2016). Concerning the study at large: To test whether fetal clonotypes persist, this study deep-sequenced TCR alpha and beta repertoires from monozygotic twins, from unrelated adults of various ages, and from cord blood. To rule out contamination, replicate twin experiments were performed at different times with different library preparation protocols.

The germline V gene sets CDR1 to MNHNS and CDR2 to SASEGT. The CDR3, cysteine through phenylalanine, is 13 amino acids long. The read is trimmed to its CDR3 DNA, 39 bases read in frame from base 1. Library preparation employed 5' RACE. The data were produced on an Illumina HiSeq 2000. A universal primer binding site was added through template switching, and the final cDNA carried a unique molecular identifier so that TCR cDNA molecules could be counted accurately. First-strand cDNA for TCR alpha and beta chains was synthesized from specific primers in the conserved constant-segment region. To control for contamination, every cDNA library carried two barcodes: a SMART-Mk sample barcode plus Illumina barcodes. TruSeq adapter sequences, together with Illumina sample barcodes, were added in two successive PCR steps. The TCR alpha and beta cDNA libraries were sequenced on the Illumina HiSeq platform using custom primers. From the authors' description of their analysis: Raw reads were processed with MiGEC to extract unique molecular identifiers, and MiXCR was used to determine CDR3 positions. For each individual, recombination models were inferred using an EM algorithm with the repgenHMM and IGoR tools. The analysis of shared clonotypes was done with the tcR package in R, with sharing normalized by the product of cloneset sizes. To study raw recombination without the effects of thymic and clonal selection, out-of-frame nonproductive sequences were analyzed. Using fastp at Q25 and MiXCR, TCRdb reprocessed the public reads and kept productive beta chains. When rows share a CDR3 protein, they turn into one entry using the most common DNA and genes. TCRdb, rather than the study authors, made the V and J calls. The sample table records some 560,000 distinct CDR3 sequences; 9.6% of these occur just once. The top ten clones comprise 2.5% to 3.5% of the sample.

All donors were healthy Caucasians. Three pairs of female monozygotic twins, all aged roughly 18 to 30 years, were included in the twin cohort. Peripheral blood mononuclear cells were the source from which RNA for the TCR libraries was isolated. Paper-wide results and their limitations: In monozygotic twins, recombination models systematically underestimated out-of-frame TCR alpha sharing, but the models matched the sharing seen between unrelated individuals. Zero-insertion analyses could be partly confounded by invariant T cells such as MAIT and iNKT, although diverse VJ usage argued against such confounding for most clonotypes. Abundant cord blood beta clonotypes carried fewer insertions; young adult naive repertoires showed a weaker similar trend, while memory repertoires showed none. Compared with coincidental sharing between unrelated individuals, out-of-frame TCR alpha sequences shared between twins had an excess of sequences with low generation probability. Because the same donors could not be followed over many years, the conclusions relied on cross-sectional statistical analysis. In beta out-of-frame sequences, excess twin sharing was weaker, because having fewer shared sequences lowered the signal-to-noise ratio.

These records were also assigned to another study, of yellow fever vaccine responses in identical twins. The second study's authors report: According to the authors, in identical twins the way T cells responded to vaccination appeared partly convergent and partly personalized. Focusing on identical twins, the study followed the T cell clones that responded to the vaccine, and did so with precision.

This sequence originates from a woman younger than 30 in good health. The sample was PBMCs. In this chain, TRBV6-1 is recombined with TRBJ2-1; TRBD2 agrees with 9 junctional bases. For the CDR3, the sequence is CVGGGLAPNEQFF. The sequenced DNA: TGTGTGGGAGGGGGACTAGCACCAAATGAGCAGTTCTTC.